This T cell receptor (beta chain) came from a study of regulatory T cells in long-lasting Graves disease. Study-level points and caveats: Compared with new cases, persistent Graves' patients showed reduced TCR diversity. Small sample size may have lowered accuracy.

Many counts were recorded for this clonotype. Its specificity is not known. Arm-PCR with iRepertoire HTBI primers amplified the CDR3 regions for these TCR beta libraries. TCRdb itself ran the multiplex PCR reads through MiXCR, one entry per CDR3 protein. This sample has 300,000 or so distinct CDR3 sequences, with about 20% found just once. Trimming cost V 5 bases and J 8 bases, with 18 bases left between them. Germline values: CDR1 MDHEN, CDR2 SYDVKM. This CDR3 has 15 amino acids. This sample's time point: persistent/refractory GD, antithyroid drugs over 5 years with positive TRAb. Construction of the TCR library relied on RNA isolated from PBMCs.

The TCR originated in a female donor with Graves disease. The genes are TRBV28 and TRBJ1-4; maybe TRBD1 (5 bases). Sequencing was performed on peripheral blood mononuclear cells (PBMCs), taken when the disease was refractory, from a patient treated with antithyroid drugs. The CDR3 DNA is TGTGCCAGCAGTGGGACGGGCGCCCTCTCGGAAAAACTGTTTTTT. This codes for CASSGTGALSEKLFF.